This T cell receptor (beta chain) was found in a study of blood T cell repertoires in COVID-19. Overall study: The study drew acute and convalescent COVID-19 samples from the United States, Italy and Spain. From T cells, B-cell-depleted T cells, or PBMCs came the material, which was cDNA or gDNA.

The authors' processing: Reference gene primer amplification gave nucleated cell count estimates. TCRdb's table, derived via immunoSEQ multiplex PCR, lists solely in-frame clones and lacks some. That table gives V, J and clone size, and the DNA gave D and trimming. The sample contains some 270,000 clones, 80% to 85% of which appear only once. The CDR3 has 16 residues. In germline, CDR1 is SGDLS, CDR2 YYNGEE. Trimming took 0 bases from V and 5 from J, leaving 17 bases between them. The sequence derives from a woman aged 40 to 50 who had recovered from COVID-19. This chain uses TRBV9 with TRBJ1-1; weak D call: TRBD1 (5 bases). The sample was peripheral blood. The CDR3 loop reads CASSVATRGGETEAFF. The CDR3 DNA reads TGTGCCAGCAGCGTAGCTACGCGGGGGGGAGAAACTGAAGCTTTCTTT.